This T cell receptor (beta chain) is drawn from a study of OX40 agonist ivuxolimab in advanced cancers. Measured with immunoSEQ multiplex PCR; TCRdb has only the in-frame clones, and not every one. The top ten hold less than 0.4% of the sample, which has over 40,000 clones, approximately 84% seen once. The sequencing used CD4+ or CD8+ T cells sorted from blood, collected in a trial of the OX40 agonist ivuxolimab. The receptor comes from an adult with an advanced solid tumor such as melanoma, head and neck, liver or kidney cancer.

CDR3 in amino acids: CASGGVGSMNTEAFF. The CDR3 nucleotides are TGTGCCAGCGGCGGAGTGGGCTCTATGAACACTGAAGCTTTCTTT. The chain recombines TRBV6-1 with TRBJ1-1; no definite D call. From germline, CDR1 is MNHNS and CDR2 SASEGT. This CDR3 has 15 residues. Trimming removed 8 bases at V and 0 bases at J, with 16 bases between.